This note documents a single T cell receptor (beta chain) sequence. The antigen is not known. Germline V lookup: CDR1 SGHTA, CDR2 FQGNSA. This CDR3 has 15 amino acids. J gave up 6 bases and V 3 bases, and 8 bases lay outside the gene matches. Donors were drawn from the roughly 130-subject validation cohort, separate from the roughly 700-subject first cohort. This record comes from a study of cytomegalovirus exposure and HLA in healthy donors. General study points: According to a subsequent analysis, TCR clusters from the first cohort were inclined to appear together in the 120 validation repertoires. Confirmation was obtained in vitro that a few CMV-associated chains are specific for CMV antigens.

TCRdb keeps only in-frame clones here, not all; method: immunoSEQ multiplex PCR. The repertoire holds over 45,000 clones, with just over 85% as singletons. The chain links TRBV7-2 to TRBJ2-7; TRBD1 matches at 10 bases. The source is a woman aged 25-40 years in good health and CMV-seronegative. The sample comprised PBMCs. CDR3 DNA: TGTGCCAGCAGCTTCCTCGGGACAGGGGTTAGCGAGCAGTACTTC. This encodes CASSFLGTGVSEQYF.